Listed here are 11 T cell receptor beta chains from one sample, sequenced in a study of T cell repertoires in cytomegalovirus infection. MiXCR was run by TCRdb on the reads, yielding one entry per CDR3 protein. The sample carries 400,000 or so distinct CDR3 sequences, roughly a third recorded once. Sequencing was performed on PBMCs. The receptors derive from a human donor in good health (CMV status not recorded). Some clones in this sample may be carry-over from other donors' samples.

In this sample, this clonotype turned up many times. The chain recombines TRBV4-2 with TRBJ2-2, with TRBD1 identical over 7 bases. V lost 1 base to trimming and J lost 2 bases; unmatched junction nucleotides: 7. This CDR3 comprises 17 residues. Per germline, CDR1 LGHNA and CDR2 YNFKEQ. Here the CDR3 reads CASSQGGTETNTGELFF. Written as DNA, the CDR3 is TGTGCCAGCAGCCAAGGAGGGACAGAGACTAACACCGGGGAGCTGTTTTTT.

This clonotype appeared many times. The chain uses TRBV7-9 and TRBJ1-5; weak D call: TRBD1 (5 bases). Trimming left V 4 bases short and J 2 bases short, with 15 bases between. Germline CDR1 is SEHNR and CDR2 is FQNEAQ (reference sequence). The CDR3 consists of 16 residues. The chain's CDR3 is CASSSGTGGGNQPQHF. CDR3 bases: TGTGCCAGCAGCTCCGGGACGGGAGGAGGCAATCAGCCCCAGCATTTT.

This clonotype was detected many times. V usage is TRBV7-2 and J usage is TRBJ2-1; 7 positions match TRBD2. Germline CDR1 and CDR2: SGHTA and FQGNSA. The CDR3 sequence is 11 residues long. Trimming at V came to 3 bases and at J to 12 bases, leaving 2 bases not matched to a gene. The CDR3 loop reads CASSFRGGQFF. DNA for the CDR3: TGTGCCAGCAGCTTTCGCGGGGGGCAGTTCTTC.

This clonotype was detected a few times. The chain carries TRBV19 and TRBJ2-1; 14 bases line up with TRBD2. Germline V gives CDR1 LNHDA, CDR2 SQIVND (reference sequence). CDR3 length: 15 amino acids. The ends lost 8 bases at V and 6 bases at J; junction bases unmatched: 6. The CDR3 reads CASRLAGGLGNEQFF. CDR3 coding DNA: TGTGCCAGTCGACTAGCGGGGGGGCTAGGCAATGAGCAGTTCTTC.

This clonotype has more than one count but fewer than ten. The V and J genes are TRBV12-3 or TRBV12-4 and TRBJ2-7; 8 positions agree with TRBD2. The CDR3 runs to 13 residues. V was pared by 3 bases and J by 7 bases, with 5 bases of the junction left unmatched. The CDR3 DNA reads TGTGCCAGCAGTTTCCGGGGGGGAGGGGAGCAGTACTTC. This encodes CASSFRGGGEQYF.

About this clonotype: Possible read error: a much larger clone is one base away. This rearrangement joins TRBV7-4 to TRBJ2-3, with TRBD2 identical over 7 bases. Germline CDR1 SGHVT, CDR2 SQSDAQ. This CDR3 contains 16 residues. For the CDR3, the DNA is TGTGCCAGCAGTCATCGGCCGGGGGGACCCACAGATCCGCAGTATTTT. Translation gives CASSHRPGGPTDPQYF.

This clonotype turned up a few times. The chain combines TRBV12-3 or TRBV12-4 with TRBJ1-2; 7 bases align to TRBD1. V lost 6 bases and J lost 6; bases outside the gene matches: 10. This CDR3 has 14 amino acids. The chain's CDR3 is CASRQNRGEDGYTF. CDR3 bases: TGTGCCAGCAGACAAAACAGGGGAGAGGATGGCTACACCTTC.

This clonotype came up a few times. The rearrangement uses TRBV19 and TRBJ2-7; a possible D gene is TRBD2 (5 bases). Trimming cost V 4 bases and J 6 bases, with 10 bases left between them. The germline CDR1 and CDR2 sequences are LNHDA and SQIVND (reference sequence). This CDR3 is 12 amino acids long. In DNA, the CDR3 is TGTGCCAGTAGTAACCGGGGATCCGAGCAGTACTTC. This sequence encodes CASSNRGSEQYF.

This clonotype was detected only a few times. The rearrangement uses TRBV5-1 and TRBJ2-2; TRBD1 matches 8 bases. CDR1 is SGHRS, CDR2 YFSETQ, per germline. The CDR3 consists of 17 residues. V gave up 0 bases and J gave up 5 bases; unmatched junction bases: 9. The CDR3 DNA reads as TGCGCCAGCAGCTTGGCACCGGGACAGGTCGAGACCGGGGAGCTGTTTTTT. Its translation is CASSLAPGQVETGELFF.

This clonotype was seen at least ten times. The chain combines TRBV12-3 or TRBV12-4 with TRBJ1-5; D perhaps matches TRBD1 (5 bases). CDR3 size: 14 residues. Trimming removed 5 bases from V and 2 bases from J, with 10 bases in between. The CDR3 sequence is CASSGGGGNQPQHF. Written as DNA, the CDR3 is TGTGCCAGCAGTGGGGGGGGGGGCAATCAGCCCCAGCATTTT.

This clonotype was detected a few times. The chain joins TRBV5-1 to TRBJ1-2; weak D call: TRBD1 (5 bases). The CDR3 consists of 13 residues. Germline V gene lookup returns CDR1 SGHRS and CDR2 YFSETQ. Trimming pared 5 bases from V and 1 base from J, leaving 9 bases between. The CDR3 nucleotides read TGCGCCAGCAGTTCACAGGTTAACTATGGCTACACCTTC. Translating it yields CASSSQVNYGYTF. Full variable domain (remainder filled in from reference TRBV5-1 and TRBJ1-2): KAGVTQTPRYLIKTRGQQVTLSCSPISGHRSVSWYQQTPGQGLQFLFEYFSETQRNKGNFPGRFSGRQFSNSRSEMNVSTLELGDSALYLCASSSQVNYGYTFGSGTRLTVV.